This T cell receptor (beta chain) was recorded in a study of blood T cells in healthy people across ages. The J segment lost 0 bases and the V segment lost 4 bases, leaving 5 bases of the junction unmatched. From germline, CDR1 is MGHRA and CDR2 YSYEKL. The CDR3 runs to 16 residues. A second roughly 7 to 11 cycle PCR used barcoded and J-beta primers. MiXCR was run by TCRdb on the 5' RACE reads, yielding one entry per CDR3 protein. The sample has under 1,100,000 distinct CDR3 sequences, around 25% seen once. This clonotype was seen a few times. Peripheral blood samples of roughly 9.8 milliliters were drawn from each donor. A minimum of 6 million PBMCs was isolated per sample. These data were likewise used in another study, on T cells of mothers and their children. That source notes: The extracted RNA was employed in its entirety for cDNA synthesis, at roughly 1.4 ug per 15 ul.

V and J are TRBV4-1 and TRBJ2-1; 8 bases line up with TRBD2. The sample taken for sequencing was blood. This clonotype was sampled from a girl under 10 years old in good health. The CDR3 protein is CASSLTSGPSYNEQFF. In nucleotides, the CDR3 is TGCGCCAGCAGCCTTACTAGCGGTCCCTCCTACAATGAGCAGTTCTTC.